The T cell receptor beta chain described here comes from a study of shared clonotypes between healthy human individuals. Broader study findings: Sharing of clonotypes among donors was expected to vary with sequencing depth. With few donors, the genetic and exposure-history diversity represented was limited.

Details on this clone: As yet, its antigen is unknown.

Everyone who donated was a Caucasian adult who lived in Nashville, Tennessee. Libraries were prepared by immunoSEQ multiplex PCR; TCRdb keeps only in-frame clonotypes and omits some of them. The repertoire holds around 430,000 clones, with roughly 77% as singletons. V trimming: 8 bases; J trimming: 4 bases; junction bases outside the gene matches: 11. The CDR3 has 15 residues. Looked up from germline, CDR1 is MNHNS and CDR2 is SASEGT. V gene TRBV6-1 combines with J gene TRBJ2-7; 10 bases fit TRBD1. This TCR derives from a woman aged 40 to 49 in good health. Some clones in this sample may be carry-over from other donors' samples. The sample was PBMCs. The CDR3 coding sequence is TGTGCCAGCTTCCCCGGGACAGGGGTCCTATACGAGCAGTACTTC. This gives the protein CASFPGTGVLYEQYF.